The T cell receptor (beta chain) under discussion was sequenced for a study of T cell responses to AZD1222 COVID-19 vaccine. Study-wide findings and caveats: Vaccination with two AZD1222 doses was followed by a rise in Spike-specific TCR breadth and depth. White British ancestry dominated among donors, who included more females, and clonal diversity was possibly underestimated.

The junction had 2 bases not matched to a gene; V was cut back by 2 bases and J by 4 bases. Per germline, CDR1 LGHDT and CDR2 YNNKEL (reference sequence). The CDR3 runs 15 residues. A note on this clone: The antigen remains unidentified.

Sequencing was performed with immunoSEQ multiplex PCR; in TCRdb, only in-frame clones are kept and a portion is missing. This sample has tens of thousands of clones, with around 90% found just once. This specimen was peripheral blood, taken on day 0 of AZD1222 vaccination. The source of this sequence is an adult in good health. V usage is TRBV3-1 (or the pseudogene TRBV3-2) and J usage is TRBJ2-2, with 9 bases aligning to TRBD2. For the CDR3, the DNA is TGTGCCAGCAGCCAACTAGCGGGAATCACCGGGGAGCTGTTTTTT. Protein product: CASSQLAGITGELFF.